Listed below are T cell receptor beta chains from one sample, sequenced in a study of cytomegalovirus exposure and HLA in healthy donors. Produced via immunoSEQ multiplex PCR; TCRdb's table is partial and in-frame only. The sample shows 130,000 or so clones, over 8.5% of them seen only once. The source material was PBMCs. These receptor sequences come from a woman aged 40 to 50 in good health and CMV-seropositive. The CDR3 runs from the conserved cysteine through the conserved F or W. D genes are given only for firm matches. Size tells how often a clone was seen (once, few, many) or the class of an expanded clone, and some rows leave it out.

TRBJ2-3 | TRBV30 | . | few | CAWCRQTTDTQYF | TGTGCCTGGTGTAGACAGACCACAGATACGCAGTATTTT
TRBJ2-7 | TRBV30 | . | few | CAWSADRLTYEQYF | TGTGCCTGGAGTGCCGACAGGCTGACCTACGAGCAGTACTTC
TRBJ2-7 | TRBV7-8 | . | . | CASSSIRKGGRYEQYF | TGTGCCAGCAGCTCGATTCGGAAAGGGGGTCGCTACGAGCAGTACTTC
TRBJ2-7 | TRBV5-1 | . | . | CASSMDAGEQYF | TGCGCCAGCAGCATGGATGCCGGCGAGCAGTACTTC
TRBJ2-7 | TRBV27 | . | . | CASNNLRGGQPYEQYF | TGTGCCAGCAACAATCTCCGGGGGGGACAGCCCTACGAGCAGTACTTC
TRBJ1-2 | TRBV29-1 | . | . | CSALNTDRLNGYTF | TGCAGCGCTCTGAACACCGACAGGCTGAATGGCTACACCTTC
TRBJ2-7 | TRBV28 | TRBD1 | few | CASAPLQGVPYEQYF | TGTGCCAGCGCCCCGTTGCAGGGGGTCCCCTACGAGCAGTACTTC
TRBJ2-2 | TRBV7-9 | TRBD1 | few | CASSFRQGASTGELFF | TGTGCCAGCAGCTTCCGACAGGGGGCGAGTACCGGGGAGCTGTTTTTT
TRBJ2-7 | TRBV6-1 | TRBD1 | few | CASSESDRGSF | TGTGCCAGCAGTGAATCGGACAGGGGTAGCTTC
TRBJ1-1 | TRBV28 | TRBD1 | . | CASRPLQGGMNTEAFF | TGTGCCAGCAGACCCCTTCAGGGGGGAATGAACACTGAAGCTTTCTTT
TRBJ2-5 | TRBV10-1 | . | few | CASSRQLQETQYF | TGCGCCAGCAGCCGACAGCTTCAAGAGACCCAGTACTTC
TRBJ1-1 | TRBV11-1 | TRBD1 | . | CASSRDRGTEAFF | TGTGCCAGCAGCCGGGACAGGGGCACTGAAGCTTTCTTT
TRBJ2-3 | TRBV10-3 | TRBD1 | few | CAISAGTGGTDTQYF | TGTGCCATCAGCGCCGGGACAGGGGGCACAGATACGCAGTATTTT
TRBJ2-7 | TRBV4-1 | . | . | CASSQDTREGYEQYF | TGCGCCAGCAGCCAAGATACACGGGAAGGCTACGAGCAGTACTTC
TRBJ1-1 | TRBV7-9 | . | few | CASTPPRVADTEAFF | TGTGCCAGCACCCCCCCCAGGGTGGCTGACACTGAAGCTTTCTTT
TRBJ1-1 | TRBV7-8 | . | few | CASSLFVQGLTRTEAFF | TGTGCCAGCAGCTTATTCGTCCAAGGTTTGACACGGACTGAAGCTTTCTTT
TRBJ1-6 | TRBV7-9 | TRBD1 | few | CASSSERTGAYNSPLHF | TGTGCCAGCAGCTCAGAGAGGACAGGCGCCTATAATTCACCCCTCCACTTT
TRBJ1-2 | TRBV5-5 | . | . | CASSGGTGRLYGYTF | TGTGCCAGCAGCGGAGGAACCGGGCGCCTCTATGGCTACACCTTC
TRBJ2-7 | TRBV6-5 | . | . | CASSFLTSPGSYEQYF | TGTGCCAGCAGTTTTCTCACATCCCCGGGATCCTACGAGCAGTACTTC
TRBJ1-1 | TRBV12-5 | . | . | CASGLSGDTEAFF | TGTGCTAGTGGTTTGTCAGGGGACACTGAAGCTTTCTTT
TRBJ2-2 | TRBV29-1 | . | few | CSVGISGGFPGELFF | TGCAGCGTTGGGATTTCCGGAGGGTTCCCCGGGGAGCTGTTTTTT
TRBJ2-5 | TRBV29-1 | TRBD2 | few | CSVLAGVIETQYF | TGCAGCGTACTAGCGGGGGTGATAGAGACCCAGTACTTC
TRBJ2-3 | TRBV6-1 | . | few | CASSEFDRYTDTQYF | TGTGCCAGCAGTGAATTCGACAGGTACACAGATACGCAGTATTTT
TRBJ1-5 | TRBV10-1 | TRBD1 | few | CASRDRVGAQHF | TGCGCCAGCAGGGACAGGGTAGGGGCCCAGCATTTT
TRBJ2-2 | TRBV5-4 | . | few | CASSFDSTGELFF | TGTGCCAGCAGCTTTGACAGCACCGGGGAGCTGTTTTTT
TRBJ2-3 | TRBV7-9 | . | . | CASSSYPGRADTQYF | TGTGCCAGCAGCTCTTACCCAGGTCGCGCAGATACGCAGTATTTT
TRBJ1-2 | TRBV5-4 | . | few | CASSLEGGGDYGYTF | TGTGCCAGCAGCTTGGAAGGGGGAGGGGACTATGGCTACACCTTC
TRBJ2-1 | TRBV5-4 | TRBD1 | few | CASSSRLGQGSYNEQFF | TGTGCCAGCAGCTCCCGTCTCGGACAGGGCTCCTACAATGAGCAGTTCTTC
TRBJ1-2 | TRBV6-4 | . | . | CASSDLPGVNYGYTF | TGTGCCAGCAGTGACCTACCGGGAGTAAACTATGGCTACACCTTC
TRBJ1-4 | TRBV7-9 | . | few | CASSSMRNEKLFF | TGTGCCAGCAGCTCAATGAGGAATGAAAAACTGTTTTTT
TRBJ1-1 | TRBV11-2 | . | . | CASSLVGDTEAFF | TGTGCCAGCAGCTTAGTAGGGGACACTGAAGCTTTCTTT
TRBJ1-2 | TRBV27 | . | few | CASRATGRGGYTF | TGTGCCAGCCGGGCAACAGGGCGAGGAGGCTACACCTTC
TRBJ1-2 | TRBV18 | . | few | CASSLDLLDGVVYGYTF | TGTGCCAGCTCACTAGACCTGTTAGACGGGGTCGTCTATGGCTACACCTTC
TRBJ1-6 | TRBV27 | TRBD1 | . | CASGRDRASPLHF | TGTGCCAGCGGAAGGGACAGGGCTTCACCCCTCCACTTT
TRBJ2-7 | TRBV4-1 | TRBD2 | . | CASSQALAGNYEQYF | TGCGCCAGCAGCCAAGCGCTAGCGGGGAACTACGAGCAGTACTTC
TRBJ2-1 | TRBV30 | TRBD1 | few | CAWGKGGQGTYNEQFF | TGTGCCTGGGGAAAGGGGGGACAGGGAACCTACAATGAGCAGTTCTTC
TRBJ2-5 | TRBV11-2 | . | . | CASSLSMETQYF | TGTGCCAGCAGCTTAAGCATGGAGACCCAGTACTTC
TRBJ1-6 | TRBV5-1 | TRBD1 | . | CASSSTGANSPLHF | TGCGCCAGCAGTTCGACAGGGGCTAATTCACCCCTCCACTTT
TRBJ2-4 | TRBV18 | . | . | CASSPPSGDRNIQYF | TGTGCCAGCTCACCACCTAGCGGTGATAGGAACATTCAGTACTTC
TRBJ2-7 | TRBV10-3 | . | few | CAISEISEGLEYF | TGTGCCATCAGTGAGATATCTGAGGGCTTGGAGTACTTC
TRBJ1-1 | TRBV15 | . | few | CATSRAWTENTEAFF | TGTGCCACCAGCAGAGCATGGACAGAGAACACTGAAGCTTTCTTT
TRBJ2-7 | TRBV5-4 | . | few | CASSPVGRQVIYEQYF | TGTGCCAGCAGCCCTGTAGGGCGACAGGTCATCTACGAGCAGTACTTC
TRBJ1-5 | TRBV25-1 | . | few | CASSEWGDQPQHF | TGTGCCAGCAGTGAATGGGGGGATCAGCCCCAGCATTTT
TRBJ1-1 | TRBV19 | . | . | CASNHGGPNTEAFF | TGTGCCAGTAACCACGGGGGACCGAACACTGAAGCTTTCTTT
TRBJ1-2 | TRBV12-5 | TRBD1 | . | CASGPNPGQSYGYTF | TGTGCTAGTGGCCCAAATCCGGGACAGAGCTATGGCTACACCTTC
TRBJ1-2 | TRBV7-9 | . | . | CASSLVEPYGYTF | TGTGCCAGCAGCTTAGTAGAGCCCTATGGCTACACCTTC
TRBJ1-1 | TRBV5-4 | . | . | CASSLAGGLNTEAFF | TGCGCCAGCAGCTTGGCCGGGGGGCTGAACACTGAAGCTTTCTTT
TRBJ2-6 | TRBV6-4 | TRBD1 | many | CASSGTGGAGANVLTF | TGTGCCAGCAGTGGGACAGGGGGCGCTGGGGCCAACGTCCTGACTTTC
TRBJ2-1 | TRBV14 | . | . | CASSQGLAFNEQFF | TGTGCCAGCAGCCAAGGCCTAGCTTTCAATGAGCAGTTCTTC
TRBJ1-2 | TRBV28 | TRBD1 | . | CASSGTEYGYTF | TGTGCCAGCAGTGGGACAGAGTATGGCTACACCTTC
TRBJ2-7 | TRBV28 | TRBD1 | . | CASSFPPGGSALSSYEQYF | TGTGCCAGCAGTTTCCCGCCAGGGGGCTCGGCTCTGAGCTCCTACGAGCAGTACTTC
TRBJ1-2 | TRBV7-6 | . | . | CASSLDPEAVSGYTF | TGTGCCAGCAGCTTAGATCCAGAGGCCGTATCTGGCTACACCTTC
TRBJ1-6 | TRBV28 | . | few | CASSFQGRVWSPLHF | TGTGCCAGCAGTTTTCAGGGCAGGGTCTGGTCACCCCTCCACTTT
TRBJ2-1 | TRBV5-5 | . | . | CASSLGFSSYNEQFF | TGTGCCAGCAGCTTGGGTTTCTCCTCCTACAATGAGCAGTTCTTC
TRBJ1-1 | TRBV7-8 | . | . | CASSPTRGATEAFF | TGTGCCAGCAGCCCAACCCGGGGGGCAACTGAAGCTTTCTTT
TRBJ1-2 | TRBV27 | . | . | CASRMAGSGGYTF | TGTGCCAGCAGAATGGCAGGCTCAGGGGGCTACACCTTC